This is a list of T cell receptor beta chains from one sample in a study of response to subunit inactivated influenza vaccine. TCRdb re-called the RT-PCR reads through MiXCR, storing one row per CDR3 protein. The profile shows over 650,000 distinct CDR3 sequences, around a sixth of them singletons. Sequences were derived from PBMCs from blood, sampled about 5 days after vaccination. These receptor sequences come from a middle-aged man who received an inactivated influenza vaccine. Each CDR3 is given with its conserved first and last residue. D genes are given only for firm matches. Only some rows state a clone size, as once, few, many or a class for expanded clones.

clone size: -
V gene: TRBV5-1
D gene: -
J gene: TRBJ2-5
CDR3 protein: CASSPIPGPQETQYF
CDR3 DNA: TGCGCCAGCAGCCCAATACCGGGACCACAAGAGACCCAGTACTTC

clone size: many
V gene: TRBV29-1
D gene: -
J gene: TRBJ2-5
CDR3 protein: CSVGTGLKETQYF
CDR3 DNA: TGCAGCGTTGGAACCGGCTTGAAGGAGACCCAGTACTTC

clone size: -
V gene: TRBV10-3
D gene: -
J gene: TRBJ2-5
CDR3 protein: CAISESGLQETQYF
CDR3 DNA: TGTGCCATCAGTGAGTCAGGGCTCCAAGAGACCCAGTACTTC

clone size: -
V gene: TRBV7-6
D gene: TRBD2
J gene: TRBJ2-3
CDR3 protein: CASSPIHGRADTQYF
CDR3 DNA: TGTGCCAGCAGCCCGATTCACGGGAGGGCAGATACGCAGTATTTT

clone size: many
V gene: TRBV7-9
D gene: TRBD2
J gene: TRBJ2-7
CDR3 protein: CASSASGEGFGQYF
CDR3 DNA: TGTGCCAGCAGCGCTAGCGGGGAGGGATTTGGGCAGTACTTC

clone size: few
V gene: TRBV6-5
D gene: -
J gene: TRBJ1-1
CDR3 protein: CASSYSRSGQGRTEAFF
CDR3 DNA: TGTGCCAGCAGTTACTCGAGGTCGGGGCAGGGGAGGACTGAAGCTTTCTTT

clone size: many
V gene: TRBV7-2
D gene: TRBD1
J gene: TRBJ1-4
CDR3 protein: CASSELTGPLEKLFF
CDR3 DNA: TGTGCCAGCAGCGAGCTGACAGGGCCTCTTGAAAAACTGTTTTTT

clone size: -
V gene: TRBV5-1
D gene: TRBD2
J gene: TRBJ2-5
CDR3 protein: CASSLGSWTSLFQETQYF
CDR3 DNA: TGCGCCAGCAGCTTGGGGTCCTGGACTAGCTTGTTCCAAGAGACCCAGTACTTC

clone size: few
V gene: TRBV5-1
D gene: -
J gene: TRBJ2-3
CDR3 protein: CASSLAVGTDTQYF
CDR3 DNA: TGCGCCAGCAGCTTGGCCGTCGGCACAGATACGCAGTATTTT

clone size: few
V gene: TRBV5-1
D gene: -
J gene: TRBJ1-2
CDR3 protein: CASTGGHGYTF
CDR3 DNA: TGCGCCAGCACAGGAGGGCATGGCTACACCTTC

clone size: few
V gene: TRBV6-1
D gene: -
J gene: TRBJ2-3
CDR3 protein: CASSPSPRTDTQYF
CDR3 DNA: TGTGCCAGCAGTCCGAGCCCACGCACAGATACGCAGTATTTT

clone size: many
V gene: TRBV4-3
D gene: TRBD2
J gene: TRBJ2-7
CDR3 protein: CASSQDTGLAGYEQYF
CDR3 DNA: TGCGCCAGCAGCCAAGATACGGGACTAGCAGGCTACGAGCAGTACTTC

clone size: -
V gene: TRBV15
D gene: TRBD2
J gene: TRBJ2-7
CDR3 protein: CATSRQRAGTAYEQYF
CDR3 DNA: TGTGCCACCAGCAGACAAAGAGCGGGGACCGCCTACGAGCAGTACTTC

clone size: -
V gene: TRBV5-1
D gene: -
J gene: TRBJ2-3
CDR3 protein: CASSPRTLPSTDTQYF
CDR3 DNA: TGCGCCAGCAGCCCCCGTACACTGCCAAGCACAGATACGCAGTATTTT

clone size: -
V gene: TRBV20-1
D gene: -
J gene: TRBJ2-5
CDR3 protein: CSAWDGEETQYF
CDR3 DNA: TGCAGTGCTTGGGACGGCGAAGAGACCCAGTACTTC

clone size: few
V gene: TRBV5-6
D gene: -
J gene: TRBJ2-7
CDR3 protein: CASSLWPSYEQYF
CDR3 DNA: TGTGCCAGCAGCTTATGGCCATCCTACGAGCAGTACTTC

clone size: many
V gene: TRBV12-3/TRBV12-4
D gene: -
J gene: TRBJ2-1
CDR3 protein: CASTATKESSYNEQFF
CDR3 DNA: TGTGCCAGCACCGCAACAAAGGAGAGCTCCTACAATGAGCAGTTCTTC